This entry describes one T cell receptor (beta chain). Per the original data handling: Amplification of reference gene primers was used by the study to estimate nucleated cell counts. Clones were sequenced by immunoSEQ multiplex PCR, and TCRdb holds only the in-frame ones, with some missing. The V and J calls and the clone size are those of that table, but D and trimming were determined from the DNA. Among tens of thousands of clones listed, approximately 83% were seen once. The source of the sample is a study of blood T cell repertoires in COVID-19. Study as a whole: Collection of acute and convalescent COVID-19 samples took place in the United States, Italy and Spain. Sources were T cells, B-cell-depleted T cells, or PBMCs; the material itself was cDNA or gDNA.

The sequenced sample was peripheral blood. This clonotype was obtained from a woman in her 70s with acute or convalescent COVID-19.

CDR3 sequence: CASSLGGGWLGQPQHF. CDR3 DNA sequence: TGTGCCAGCAGTTTAGGGGGGGGTTGGCTAGGTCAGCCCCAGCATTTT. This chain uses TRBV28 with TRBJ1-5; weak D call: TRBD1 (5 bases). This CDR3 has 16 residues. Trimming removed 2 bases from V and 6 bases from J, with 17 bases in between. CDR1 is MDHEN, CDR2 SYDVKM, per germline.